The sequence of this T cell receptor (beta chain) was determined in a study of blood T cell repertoires in COVID-19. Study as a whole: Samples representing acute and convalescent COVID-19 were sourced from the United States, Italy and Spain.

Trimming removed 5 bases from V and 3 bases from J; junction bases left unmatched: 5. From germline, CDR1 is SEHNR and CDR2 FQNEAQ (reference sequence). The CDR3 totals 15 residues. The table came from immunoSEQ multiplex PCR; TCRdb's copy has only in-frame clones and leaves some out. The repertoire holds under 110,000 clones, about 90% seen once, with roughly 17% in the top ten. What was sequenced was peripheral blood. The chain combines TRBV7-9 with TRBJ1-3; 9 nucleotides align to TRBD1. This TCR derives from a man aged 45-65 years with acute or convalescent COVID-19. The CDR3 region has the DNA TGTGCCAGCAGCCGCACAGGGGGCGTTGGAAACACCATATATTTT. Translating it yields CASSRTGGVGNTIYF.